The next 7 T cell receptor beta chains were all read from a single sample in a study of blood T cell repertoires in COVID-19. TCRdb's table, derived via immunoSEQ multiplex PCR, lists solely in-frame clones and lacks some. Of tens of thousands of clones listed, around 83% are singletons. Sequenced material: peripheral blood. These receptors were obtained from a woman in her sixties or seventies with acute or convalescent COVID-19.

This rearrangement joins TRBV10-3 to TRBJ2-2; the match to TRBD1 covers 7 bases. The CDR3 is made up of 15 amino acids. Germline V gene sequence: CDR1 ENHRY, CDR2 SYGVKD. V lost 2 bases and J lost 7; bases outside the gene matches: 7. The CDR3 DNA sequence: TGTGCCATCAGTGAGGCGACAGGGAATGTCGGGGAGCTGTTTTTT. It yields the protein CAISEATGNVGELFF.

The chain couples TRBV6-5 to TRBJ1-4, with 7 bases aligning to TRBD1. Germline V gene sequence: CDR1 MNHEY, CDR2 SVGAGI. With V trimmed by 5 bases and J by 5 bases, 5 bases remained unmatched. The CDR3 sequence is 14 residues long. CDR3 region: CASSPRQGNEKLFF. CDR3 coding DNA: TGTGCCAGCAGTCCCCGACAGGGAAATGAAAAACTGTTTTTT.

The J gene is TRBJ1-2, the V gene TRBV3-1 (or the pseudogene TRBV3-2), with 9 bases identical to TRBD1. The junction had 9 bases not matched to a gene; V was cut back by 6 bases and J by 10 bases. CDR3 length: 13 residues. Germline values: CDR1 LGHDT, CDR2 YNNKEL (reference sequence). The CDR3 region has the DNA TGTGCCAGCAGGCCCGGGACAGGGAGTGACTACACCTTC. It specifies CASRPGTGSDYTF.

This clone was detected a few times. The rearrangement uses TRBV7-2 and TRBJ2-7, with 8 bases identical to TRBD2. Germline V CDR1 and CDR2: SGHTA, FQGNSA. CDR3 length: 15 amino acids. V was clipped by 4 bases and J by 3 bases; unmatched bases: 8. CDR3 region: CASSSAGGANYEQYF. CDR3 in DNA: TGTGCCAGCAGCTCGGCCGGGGGGGCCAACTACGAGCAGTACTTC.

The chain joins TRBV18 to TRBJ2-1; D might be TRBD1 (5 bases). The V end lost 0 bases, the J end lost 2 bases, and 11 bases lay between the germline ends. The germline V gene encodes CDR1 KGHSH and CDR2 LQKENI. The CDR3 has 16 amino acids. CDR3 in DNA: TGTGCCAGCTCACCACCGAGGCAGGGCCCCTACAATGAGCAGTTCTTC. The encoded protein is CASSPPRQGPYNEQFF.

With regard to this clone: Other DNA sequences from this sample encode an identical CDR3 as well. This chain connects TRBV30 to TRBJ1-1; tentative D call: TRBD1 (6 bases). CDR1 GTSNPN and CDR2 SVGIG come from the germline V gene (reference sequence). The CDR3 has 15 amino acids. Trimming cost V 0 bases and J 1 base, with 12 bases left between them. The CDR3 loop is CAWSVWGGENTEAFF. Here the CDR3 DNA reads TGTGCCTGGAGTGTTTGGGGGGGCGAGAACACTGAAGCTTTCTTT.

V usage is TRBV10-2 and J usage is TRBJ2-2, with 7 bases aligning to TRBD2. V shed 0 bases, J shed 2 bases, and the junction held 15 bases outside the gene matches. There are 20 residues in the CDR3. Looked up from germline, CDR1 is WSHSY and CDR2 is SAAADI. CDR3 nucleotide sequence: TGCGCCAGCAGTGAGTCAAGATGGGGAAGCGGGGAGACTAACACCGGGGAGCTGTTTTTT. Its protein product is CASSESRWGSGETNTGELFF.